What follows are 11 T cell receptor beta chains derived from one specimen sequenced in a study of cytomegalovirus exposure and HLA in healthy donors. In the PCR, 60 Vbeta and 13 Jbeta primers were used. Assay used: immunoSEQ multiplex PCR; TCRdb lists only in-frame clones, some missing. The data contain about 200,000 clones, 75% to 85% of them singletons. The sequenced sample was PBMCs. The receptor source for this set is a male donor in good health and CMV-seropositive.

The genes are TRBV5-6 and TRBJ1-5; 7 nucleotides match TRBD1. V lost 2 bases, J lost 6 bases, and 2 bases stayed unmatched. CDR3 length: 13 residues. Germline CDR1 SGHDT, CDR2 YYEEEE. The CDR3 protein is CASSLGGIQPQHF. The CDR3 nucleotides are TGTGCCAGCAGCTTAGGGGGCATTCAGCCCCAGCATTTT.

This chain links TRBV9 with TRBJ1-1, with TRBD1 as a possible D gene (5 bases). The CDR3 runs 16 residues. Germline V gives CDR1 SGDLS, CDR2 YYNGEE. Trimming removed 0 bases from V and 4 bases from J, with 16 bases in between. CDR3 DNA sequence: TGTGCCAGCAGCGTAGGAAAGACGGGAGGGGTCACTGAAGCTTTCTTT. Residues: CASSVGKTGGVTEAFF.

Here the CDR3 DNA reads TGTGCCAGCAGAGTCCCAGGGGAGAGCTACGAGCAGTACTTC. Amino acids: CASRVPGESYEQYF. The chain uses TRBV6-5 and TRBJ2-7; a possible D gene is TRBD1 (6 bases). Germline V gives CDR1 MNHEY, CDR2 SVGAGI. The CDR3 spans 14 residues. V gave up 6 bases and J gave up 3 bases, with 15 bases separating them.

The chain uses TRBV7-8 and TRBJ2-3; TRBD2 matches at 8 bases. V gave up 8 bases and J gave up 1 base; unmatched junction bases: 2. CDR1 and CDR2 from the germline V gene are SGHVS and FQNEAQ. The CDR3 has 13 residues. The chain's CDR3 is CASLTSGTDTQYF. In DNA, the CDR3 is TGTGCCAGCCTGACTAGCGGCACAGATACGCAGTATTTT.

V gene TRBV6-5 combines with J gene TRBJ2-4, with TRBD2 matching 7 bases. The CDR3 is 14 residues long. Germline V CDR1 and CDR2: MNHEY, SVGAGI. V lost 6 bases, J lost 5 bases, and 7 bases stayed unmatched. CDR3 in amino acids: CASSPSGLENIQYF. CDR3 nucleotides: TGTGCCAGCAGCCCTAGCGGTTTAGAAAACATTCAGTACTTC.

As to this clone: Other DNA sequences in the sample encode the same CDR3. V is TRBV7-2 and J is TRBJ2-7; no reliable D call. Germline V gene data show CDR1 as SGHTA and CDR2 as FQGNSA. V was pared by 4 bases and J by 0 bases, with 4 bases between. CDR3 length: 12 residues. DNA for the CDR3: TGTGCCAGCAGCTCCAGCTCCTACGAGCAGTACTTC. Its translation: CASSSSSYEQYF.

The chain recombines TRBV6-6 with TRBJ2-2; TRBD1 matches at 8 bases. The V gene's germline CDR1 is MNHNY and CDR2 SVGAGI (reference sequence). Trimming took 7 bases from V and 0 from J; bases not matched to a gene: 4. There are 15 residues in the CDR3. CDR3 coding DNA: TGTGCCAGCACTCCGACAGGGGCGAACACCGGGGAGCTGTTTTTT. As protein: CASTPTGANTGELFF.

The rearrangement links TRBV7-9 to TRBJ2-5, with 9 bases identical to TRBD2. The J call could be wrong; TRBJ2-7 is a better fit for the DNA end. The CDR3 has 15 residues. Germline CDR1 reads SEHNR; CDR2 reads FQNEAQ (reference sequence). The DNA for the CDR3 is TGTGCCAGCAGCTTTAGCGGGGGAGTCTCCTACGAGCAGTACTTC. Protein: CASSFSGGVSYEQYF.

The CDR3 DNA is TGTGCCAGCAGCGTAGGGGCGGGGGGCGCTGGGGCCAACGTCCTGACTTTC. This translates into CASSVGAGGAGANVLTF. The rearrangement links TRBV9 to TRBJ2-6, with TRBD2 matching 8 bases. J lost 2 bases, V lost 0 bases, and 4 bases had no gene match. Germline V gene lookup returns CDR1 SGDLS and CDR2 YYNGEE. This CDR3 has 17 residues.

The chain couples TRBV30 to TRBJ2-7; TRBD1 aligns across 9 bases. The J segment lost 3 bases and the V segment lost 3 bases, leaving 3 bases of the junction unmatched. In germline, CDR1 is GTSNPN, CDR2 SVGIG (reference sequence). This CDR3 region has 13 residues. CDR3 in DNA: TGTGCCTGGAGCGGGACAGGGAACTACGAGCAGTACTTC. Protein: CAWSGTGNYEQYF.

The rearrangement joins TRBV2 to TRBJ1-5; 10 bases map to TRBD1. V dropped 7 bases and J dropped 3; count of bases not matched to a gene: 12. The CDR3 loop spans 17 amino acids. Germline CDR1 and CDR2: SNHLY and FYNNEI. The CDR3 spells CASTVKTGGWNNQPQHF. In DNA form, the CDR3 reads TGTGCCAGCACCGTAAAGACAGGGGGCTGGAACAATCAGCCCCAGCATTTT.